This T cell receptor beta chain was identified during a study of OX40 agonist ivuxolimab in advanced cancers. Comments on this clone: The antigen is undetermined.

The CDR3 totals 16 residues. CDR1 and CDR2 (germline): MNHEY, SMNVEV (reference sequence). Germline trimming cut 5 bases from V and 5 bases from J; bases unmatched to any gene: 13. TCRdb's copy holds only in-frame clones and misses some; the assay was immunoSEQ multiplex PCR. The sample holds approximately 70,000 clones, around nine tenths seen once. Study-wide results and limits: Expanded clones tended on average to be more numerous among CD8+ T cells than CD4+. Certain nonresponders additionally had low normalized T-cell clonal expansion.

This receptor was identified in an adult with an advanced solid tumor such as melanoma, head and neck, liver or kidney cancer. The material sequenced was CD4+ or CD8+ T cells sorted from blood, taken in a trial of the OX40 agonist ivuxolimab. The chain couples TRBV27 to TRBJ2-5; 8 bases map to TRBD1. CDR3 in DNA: TGTGCCAGCAGTCCGGGCAGGGGGCGAGTGAGGGAGACCCAGTACTTC. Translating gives CASSPGRGRVRETQYF.